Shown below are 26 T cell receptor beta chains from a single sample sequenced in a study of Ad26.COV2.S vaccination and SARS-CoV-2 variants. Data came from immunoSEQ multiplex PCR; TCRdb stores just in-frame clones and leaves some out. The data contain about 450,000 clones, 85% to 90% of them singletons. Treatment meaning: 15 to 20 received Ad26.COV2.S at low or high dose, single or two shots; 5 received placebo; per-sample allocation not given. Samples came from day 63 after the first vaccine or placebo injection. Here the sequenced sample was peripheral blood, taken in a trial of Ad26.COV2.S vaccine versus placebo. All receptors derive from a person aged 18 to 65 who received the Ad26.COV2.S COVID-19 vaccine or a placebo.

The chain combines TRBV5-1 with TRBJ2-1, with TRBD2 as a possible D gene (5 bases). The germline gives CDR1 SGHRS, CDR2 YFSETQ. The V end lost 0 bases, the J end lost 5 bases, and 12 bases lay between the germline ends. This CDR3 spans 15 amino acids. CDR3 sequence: CASSLGSSLDNEQFF. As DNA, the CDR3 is TGCGCCAGCAGCTTGGGCTCTAGCCTAGACAATGAGCAGTTCTTC.

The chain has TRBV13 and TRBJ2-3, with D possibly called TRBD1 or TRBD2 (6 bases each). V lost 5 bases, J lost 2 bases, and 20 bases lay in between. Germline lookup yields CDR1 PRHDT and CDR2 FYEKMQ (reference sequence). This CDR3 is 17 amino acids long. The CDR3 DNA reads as TGTGCCAGCAGCCACCCTAGTGGCGGGGACATCACAGATACGCAGTATTTT. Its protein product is CASSHPSGGDITDTQYF.

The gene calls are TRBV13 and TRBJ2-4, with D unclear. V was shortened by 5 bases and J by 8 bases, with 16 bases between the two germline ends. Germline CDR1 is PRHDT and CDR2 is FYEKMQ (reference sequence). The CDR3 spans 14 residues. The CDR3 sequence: CASSPAVDRDIQYF. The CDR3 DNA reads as TGTGCCAGCAGCCCGGCGGTGGATCGGGACATTCAGTACTTC.

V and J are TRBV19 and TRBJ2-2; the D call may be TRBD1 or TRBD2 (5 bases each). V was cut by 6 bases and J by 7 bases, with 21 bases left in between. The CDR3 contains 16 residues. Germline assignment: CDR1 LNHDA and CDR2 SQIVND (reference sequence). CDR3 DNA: TGTGCCAGTAGGCAGGGCAGGGAGATTAAGGGCGGGGAGCTGTTTTTT. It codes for CASRQGREIKGGELFF.

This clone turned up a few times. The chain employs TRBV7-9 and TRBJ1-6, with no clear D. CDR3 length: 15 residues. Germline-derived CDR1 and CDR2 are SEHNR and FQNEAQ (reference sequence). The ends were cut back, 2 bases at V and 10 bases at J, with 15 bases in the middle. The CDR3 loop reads CASSLWEESWSPLHF. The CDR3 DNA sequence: TGTGCCAGCAGCTTATGGGAGGAGTCGTGGTCACCCCTCCACTTT.

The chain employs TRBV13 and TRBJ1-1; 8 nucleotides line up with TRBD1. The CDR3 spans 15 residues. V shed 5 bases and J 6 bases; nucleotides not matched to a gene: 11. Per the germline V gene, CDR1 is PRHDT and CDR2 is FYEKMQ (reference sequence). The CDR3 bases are TGTGCCAGCAGCGATGGACAGGGACGGGACCCTGAAGCTTTCTTT. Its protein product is CASSDGQGRDPEAFF. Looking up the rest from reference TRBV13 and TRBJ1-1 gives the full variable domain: AAGVIQSPRHLIKEKRETATLKCYPIPRHDTVYWYQQGPGQDPQFLISFYEKMQSDKGSIPDRFSAQQFSDYHSELNMSSLELGDSALYFCASSDGQGRDPEAFFGQGTRLTVV.

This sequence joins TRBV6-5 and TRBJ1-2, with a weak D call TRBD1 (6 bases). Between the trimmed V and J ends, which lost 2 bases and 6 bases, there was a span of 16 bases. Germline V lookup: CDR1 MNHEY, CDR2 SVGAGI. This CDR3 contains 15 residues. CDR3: CASSYQPTGLHGYTF. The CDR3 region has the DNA TGTGCCAGCAGTTACCAACCTACAGGGCTACATGGCTACACCTTC.

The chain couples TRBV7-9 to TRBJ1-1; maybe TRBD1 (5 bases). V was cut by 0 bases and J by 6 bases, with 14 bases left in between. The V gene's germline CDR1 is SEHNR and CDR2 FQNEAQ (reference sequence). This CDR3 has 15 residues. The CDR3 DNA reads TGTGCCAGCAGCTTAGCGCTGGGGCAGGTGTCTGAAGCTTTCTTT. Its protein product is CASSLALGQVSEAFF.

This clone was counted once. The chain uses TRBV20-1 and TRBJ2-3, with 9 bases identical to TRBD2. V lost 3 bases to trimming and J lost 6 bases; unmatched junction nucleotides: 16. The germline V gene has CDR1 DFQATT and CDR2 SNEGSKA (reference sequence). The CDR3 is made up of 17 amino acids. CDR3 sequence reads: CSASTGSGGRVRDTQYF. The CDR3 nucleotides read TGCAGTGCTAGTACGGGAAGCGGGGGGAGGGTGCGGGATACGCAGTATTTT.

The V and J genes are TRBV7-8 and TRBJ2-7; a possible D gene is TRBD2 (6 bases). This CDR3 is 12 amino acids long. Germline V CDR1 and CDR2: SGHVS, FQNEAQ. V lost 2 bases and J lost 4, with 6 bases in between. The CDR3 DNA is TGTGCCAGCAGCTTACGGGGGTACGAGCAGTACTTC. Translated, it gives CASSLRGYEQYF.

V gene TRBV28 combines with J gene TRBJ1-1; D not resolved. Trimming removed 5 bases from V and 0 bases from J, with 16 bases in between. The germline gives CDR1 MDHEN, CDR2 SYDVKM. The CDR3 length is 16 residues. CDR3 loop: CASSPSQATMNTEAFF. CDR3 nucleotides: TGTGCCAGCAGTCCATCGCAGGCGACCATGAACACTGAAGCTTTCTTT.

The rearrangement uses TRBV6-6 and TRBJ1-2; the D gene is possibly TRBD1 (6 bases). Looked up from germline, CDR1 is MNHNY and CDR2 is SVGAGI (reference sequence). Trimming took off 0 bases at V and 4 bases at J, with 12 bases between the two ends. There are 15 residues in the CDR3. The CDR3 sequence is CASSYSTGSPYGYTF. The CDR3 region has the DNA TGTGCCAGCAGTTACTCCACAGGGTCTCCCTATGGCTACACCTTC.

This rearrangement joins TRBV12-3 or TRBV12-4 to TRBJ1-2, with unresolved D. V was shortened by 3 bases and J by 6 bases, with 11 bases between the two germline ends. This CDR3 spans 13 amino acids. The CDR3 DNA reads TGTGCCAGCAGTTTCAAACCGATCGATGGCTACACCTTC. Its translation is CASSFKPIDGYTF.

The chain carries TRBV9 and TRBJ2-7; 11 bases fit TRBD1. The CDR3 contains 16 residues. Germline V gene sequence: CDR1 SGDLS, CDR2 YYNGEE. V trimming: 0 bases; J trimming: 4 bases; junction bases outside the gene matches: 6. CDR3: CASSVAGTGGVYEQYF. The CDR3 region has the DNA TGTGCCAGCAGCGTAGCGGGGACAGGGGGTGTGTACGAGCAGTACTTC.

This CDR3 reads CASTPLGRHNEKLFF. The CDR3 DNA reads as TGTGCCAGTACCCCGTTGGGGCGGCATAATGAAAAACTGTTTTTT. This chain uses TRBV19 with TRBJ1-4; maybe TRBD1 (5 bases). The germline gives CDR1 LNHDA, CDR2 SQIVND (reference sequence). Trimming pared 7 bases from V and 4 bases from J, leaving 16 bases between. The CDR3 length is 15 residues.

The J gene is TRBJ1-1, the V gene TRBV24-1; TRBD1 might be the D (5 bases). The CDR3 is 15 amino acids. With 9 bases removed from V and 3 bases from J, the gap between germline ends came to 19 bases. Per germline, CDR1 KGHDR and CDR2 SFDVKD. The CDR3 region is CATPVSTAKHTEAFF. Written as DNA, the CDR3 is TGTGCCACCCCCGTTTCGACAGCAAAACACACTGAAGCTTTCTTT.

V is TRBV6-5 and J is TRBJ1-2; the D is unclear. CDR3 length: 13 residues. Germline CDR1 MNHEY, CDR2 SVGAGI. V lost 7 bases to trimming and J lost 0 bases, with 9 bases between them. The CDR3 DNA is TGTGCCAGCAAGAGGGATTCTAACTATGGCTACACCTTC. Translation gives CASKRDSNYGYTF.

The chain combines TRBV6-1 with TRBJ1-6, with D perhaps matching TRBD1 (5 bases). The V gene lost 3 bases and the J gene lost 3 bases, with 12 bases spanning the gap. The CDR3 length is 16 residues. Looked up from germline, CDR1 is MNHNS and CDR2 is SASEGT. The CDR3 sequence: CASSDHGAGYNSPLHF. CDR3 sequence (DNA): TGTGCCAGCAGTGACCACGGGGCAGGCTATAATTCACCCCTCCACTTT.

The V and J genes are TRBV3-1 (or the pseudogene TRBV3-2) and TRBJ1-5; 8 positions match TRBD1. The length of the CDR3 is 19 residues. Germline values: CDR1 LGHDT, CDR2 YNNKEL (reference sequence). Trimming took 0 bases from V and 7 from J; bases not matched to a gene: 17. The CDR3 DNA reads TGTGCCAGCAGCCAAGAGTCGACAGGGGCGATGTCTGCCGAGCAGCCCCAGCATTTT. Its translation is CASSQESTGAMSAEQPQHF.

In DNA, the CDR3 is TGTGCCACCAGTGATCCACGCGGGCCCTACCTCCAGGAGCAGTTCTTC. The encoded protein is CATSDPRGPYLQEQFF. V usage is TRBV24-1 and J usage is TRBJ2-1; TRBD2 might be the D (5 bases). This CDR3 is 16 amino acids long. Trimming removed 3 bases from V and 10 bases from J, with 21 bases in between. CDR1 and CDR2 (germline): KGHDR, SFDVKD.

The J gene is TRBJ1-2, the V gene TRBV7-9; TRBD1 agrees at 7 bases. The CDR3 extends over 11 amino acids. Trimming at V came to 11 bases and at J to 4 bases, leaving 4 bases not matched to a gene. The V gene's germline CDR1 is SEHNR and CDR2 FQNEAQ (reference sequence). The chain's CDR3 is CAADRFYGYTF. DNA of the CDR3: TGTGCCGCGGACAGGTTCTATGGCTACACCTTC.

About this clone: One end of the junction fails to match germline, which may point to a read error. CDR3 nucleotides: TGTGCTAGCAGAATAAATCAGGGGTTTAATTCCCGAGGTACGCAGTATTTT. This translates into CASRINQGFNSRGTQYF. V is TRBV7-7 and J is TRBJ2-3, with a weak D call TRBD1 (6 bases). The CDR3 spans 17 residues. CDR1 and CDR2 (germline): SSHAT, FNYEAQ (reference sequence).

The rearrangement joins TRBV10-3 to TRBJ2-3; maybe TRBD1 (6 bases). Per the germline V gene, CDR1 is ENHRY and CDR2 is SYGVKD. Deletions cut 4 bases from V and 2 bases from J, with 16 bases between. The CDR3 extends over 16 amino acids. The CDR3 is CAISGISGQPTDTQYF. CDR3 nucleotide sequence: TGTGCCATCAGTGGAATAAGTGGACAGCCCACAGATACGCAGTATTTT.

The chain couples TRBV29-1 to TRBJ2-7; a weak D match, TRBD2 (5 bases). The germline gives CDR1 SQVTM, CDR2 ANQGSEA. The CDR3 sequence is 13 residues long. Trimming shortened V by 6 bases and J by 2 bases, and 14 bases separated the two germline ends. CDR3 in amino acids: CSVGADGTYEQYF. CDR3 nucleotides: TGCAGCGTGGGAGCGGACGGAACCTACGAGCAGTACTTC.

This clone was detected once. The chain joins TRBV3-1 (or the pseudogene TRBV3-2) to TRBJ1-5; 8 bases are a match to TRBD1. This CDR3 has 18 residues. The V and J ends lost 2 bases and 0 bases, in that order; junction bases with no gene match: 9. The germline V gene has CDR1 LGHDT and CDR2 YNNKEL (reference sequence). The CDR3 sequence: CASSQTQDRVNSNQPQHF. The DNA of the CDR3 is TGTGCCAGCAGCCAAACCCAGGACAGGGTTAATAGCAATCAGCCCCAGCATTTT.

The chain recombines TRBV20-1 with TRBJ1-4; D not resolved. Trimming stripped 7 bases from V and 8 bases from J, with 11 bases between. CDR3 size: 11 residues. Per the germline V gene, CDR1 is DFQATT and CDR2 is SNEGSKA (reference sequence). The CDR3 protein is CSGVNREKLFF. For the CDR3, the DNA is TGCAGTGGGGTGAACCGGGAAAAACTGTTTTTT.